The 8 T cell receptor beta chains listed next were all sequenced from one sample in a study of blood T cell repertoires in COVID-19. Some clones are missing from TCRdb's copy, which holds only in-frame ones; the method was immunoSEQ multiplex PCR. The table includes approximately 200,000 clones, approximately 80% detected once. The sequenced material came from peripheral blood. The receptors were gathered from a woman aged 80 or over with COVID-19, enrolled during active disease.

The rearrangement joins TRBV6-1 to TRBJ2-4, with 7 bases that match TRBD2. The CDR3 is 15 amino acids. Losses at the gene ends were 2 bases for V and 5 bases for J; bases not matched to a gene: 6. The germline gives CDR1 MNHNS, CDR2 SASEGT. The DNA for the CDR3 is TGTGCCAGCAGTGAACGCGGGACTAACGAAAACATTCAGTACTTC. As protein: CASSERGTNENIQYF.

About this clone itself: Different DNA sequences within this sample yield the same CDR3. The CDR3, as DNA: TGCGCCAGCAGTCGGGACTCAAGCACAGATACGCAGTATTTT. Translating gives CASSRDSSTDTQYF. The chain carries TRBV5-1 and TRBJ2-3, with a possible D match to TRBD2 (6 bases). The CDR3 spans 14 residues. Germline V gene data show CDR1 as SGHRS and CDR2 as YFSETQ. Trimming removed 5 bases at V and 0 bases at J, with 10 bases between.

This clone came up a few times. This rearrangement joins TRBV15 to TRBJ2-2; 7 positions agree with TRBD1. J gave up 0 bases and V 11 bases, and 6 bases lay outside the gene matches. Germline-derived CDR1 and CDR2 are LNHNV and YYDKDF (reference sequence). The length of the CDR3 is 14 residues. The CDR3 region is CAARTGTNTGELFF. CDR3 DNA: TGTGCCGCCCGGACAGGAACGAACACCGGGGAGCTGTTTTTT.

V usage is TRBV11-1 and J usage is TRBJ1-2, with a weak D call TRBD1 (6 bases). This CDR3 has 13 residues. In germline, CDR1 is SGHAT, CDR2 FQDESV (reference sequence). The germline V and J ends were trimmed by 5 bases and 8 bases, with 15 bases remaining between them. CDR3 sequence reads: CASSVAGDRGYTF. CDR3 in DNA: TGTGCCAGCAGCGTCGCAGGGGATAGAGGCTACACCTTC.

This clone was counted between two and nine times. The V and J genes are TRBV6-1 and TRBJ2-1; 10 bases fit TRBD1. CDR1 and CDR2 (germline): MNHNS, SASEGT. The CDR3 is 13 residues long. The junction had 6 bases not matched to a gene; V was cut back by 1 base and J by 15 bases. DNA for the CDR3: TGTGCCAGCAGTGAAGGATCTAGGGACAGGGGGTTCTTC. Translation: CASSEGSRDRGFF.

The CDR3 reads CASSQTIQETQYF. DNA of the CDR3: TGTGCCAGCAGCCAAACTATCCAAGAGACCCAGTACTTC. The chain couples TRBV3-1 (or the pseudogene TRBV3-2) to TRBJ2-5; no definite D call. The V gene lost 2 bases and the J gene lost 1 base, with 5 bases spanning the gap. The CDR3 runs 13 residues. Looked up from germline, CDR1 is LGHDT and CDR2 is YNNKEL (reference sequence).

The chain combines TRBV19 with TRBJ2-4, with 9 bases that match TRBD1. CDR1 and CDR2 (germline): LNHDA, SQIVND (reference sequence). This CDR3 is 16 amino acids long. V was clipped by 4 bases and J by 4 bases; unmatched bases: 8. CDR3 protein: CASSTPAGQGKNIQYF. The CDR3 nucleotides read TGTGCCAGTAGTACCCCCGCGGGACAGGGAAAAAACATTCAGTACTTC. Full variable domain (remainder filled in from reference TRBV19 and TRBJ2-4): DGGITQSPKYLFRKEGQNVTLSCEQNLNHDAMYWYRQDPGQGLRLIYYSQIVNDFQKGDIAEGYSVSREKKESFPLTVTSAQKNPTAFYLCASSTPAGQGKNIQYFGAGTRLSVL.

CDR3 protein: CAISAGPPEAFF. The DNA of the CDR3 is TGTGCCATCAGTGCAGGGCCTCCTGAAGCTTTCTTT. The genes are TRBV10-3 and TRBJ1-1, with D perhaps TRBD1 (5 bases). Deletions cut 4 bases from V and 6 bases from J, with 9 bases between. This CDR3 comprises 12 residues. CDR1 ENHRY and CDR2 SYGVKD come from the germline V gene.